Listed below are T cell receptor beta chains from one sample, sequenced in a study of blood T cell repertoires in COVID-19. Assay: immunoSEQ multiplex PCR; the TCRdb copy retains only in-frame clones and omits some. The repertoire holds some 80,000 clones, with roughly 90% as singletons. Sequenced sample: peripheral blood. Receptors originate from a man aged 45-65 years with COVID-19, enrolled during active disease. Both conserved end residues are part of each CDR3. Each record gives: J gene, V gene, clone size, D gene, CDR3 protein, CDR3 DNA. The D gene is left open where the match is weak. Not all rows give a size; the values are once, few, many and, for expanded clones, a class.

>TRBJ1-2|TRBV13|once|-
CASSLDRFGMGYTF
TGTGCCAGCAGCCTAGACAGGTTCGGTATGGGCTACACCTTC
>TRBJ2-7|TRBV18|-|-
CASSPGGGPYEQYF
TGTGCCAGCTCACCCGGTGGAGGGCCCTACGAGCAGTACTTC
>TRBJ2-1|TRBV29-1|-|TRBD1
CSVQGAVGEQFF
TGCAGCGTTCAGGGGGCAGTTGGTGAGCAGTTCTTC
>TRBJ2-2|TRBV19|-|TRBD1
CASSTTGGNTGELFF
TGTGCCAGTAGTACCACAGGGGGGAACACCGGGGAGCTGTTTTTT
>TRBJ1-2|TRBV6-5|-|-
CASSYEGLNTF
TGTGCCAGCAGTTACGAGGGACTCAACACCTTC
>TRBJ1-1|TRBV7-9|-|-
CASSRGGTEAFF
TGTGCCAGCAGCCGTGGAGGGACTGAAGCTTTCTTT
>TRBJ1-2|TRBV7-9|-|TRBD1
CASSLGDSNYGYTF
TGTGCCAGCAGCTTAGGGGACAGCAACTATGGCTACACCTTC
>TRBJ1-1|TRBV7-9|-|-
CASSLALTEKTEAFF
TGTGCCAGCAGCTTAGCCCTGACAGAAAAAACTGAAGCTTTCTTT
>TRBJ2-5|TRBV27|-|-
CASRLQGTGETQYF
TGTGCCAGCAGACTACAGGGAACTGGAGAGACCCAGTACTTC
>TRBJ1-4|TRBV7-2|-|TRBD1
CASSLAFGTGGEKLFF
TGTGCCAGCAGCTTAGCGTTTGGGACAGGGGGAGAAAAACTGTTTTTT
>TRBJ1-1|TRBV7-6|-|-
CASSSQTGNTEAFF
TGTGCCAGCAGCTCCCAGACAGGGAACACTGAAGCTTTCTTT
>TRBJ2-2|TRBV9|-|-
CASSVTMGSWRSTGELFF
TGTGCCAGCAGCGTAACTATGGGCTCGTGGAGGAGCACCGGGGAGCTGTTTTTT
>TRBJ2-7|TRBV7-9|-|-
CASSSRTGYEQYF
TGTGCCAGCAGTTCCCGGACTGGCTACGAGCAGTACTTC
>TRBJ2-5|TRBV7-2|-|-
CASSVNLGGETQYF
TGTGCCAGCAGCGTAAACTTGGGGGGAGAGACCCAGTACTTC
>TRBJ2-3|TRBV7-9|-|-
CASSKTTSTDTQYF
TGTGCCAGCAGCAAGACTACTAGCACAGATACGCAGTATTTT
>TRBJ2-5|TRBV25-1|-|-
CASSEFGYGEAQYF
TGTGCCAGCAGTGAATTTGGGTATGGAGAGGCCCAGTACTTC
>TRBJ1-1|TRBV29-1|once|-
CSVGLPGQIANTEAFF
TGCAGCGTCGGACTCCCAGGACAGATAGCGAACACTGAAGCTTTCTTT
>TRBJ2-2|TRBV11-1|-|-
CASSLGTDTGELFF
TGTGCCAGCAGCTTAGGGACTGACACCGGGGAGCTGTTTTTT
>TRBJ1-1|TRBV25-1|once|-
CASSDLQGGGTEAFF
TGTGCCAGCAGTGACCTCCAGGGCGGGGGGACTGAAGCTTTCTTT
>TRBJ1-2|TRBV7-2|-|TRBD1
CASSLQGDSALYGYTF
TGTGCCAGCAGCCTCCAAGGGGACAGTGCTCTCTATGGCTACACCTTC
>TRBJ2-3|TRBV4-2|-|-
CASSQTGAGTDTQYF
TGTGCCAGCAGCCAGACGGGAGCCGGAACAGATACGCAGTATTTT
>TRBJ2-1|TRBV6-6|-|TRBD2
CASRVAGANYNEQFF
TGTGCCAGCAGGGTAGCGGGAGCCAACTACAATGAGCAGTTCTTC
>TRBJ2-5|TRBV3-1/TRBV3-2|-|-
CASQGLGLGETQYF
TGTGCCAGCCAGGGACTCGGGCTGGGGGAGACCCAGTACTTC
>TRBJ1-2|TRBV27|few|-
CASGNPTEGRGYTF
TGTGCCAGCGGGAACCCGACAGAAGGACGTGGCTACACCTTC
>TRBJ2-1|TRBV5-4|-|TRBD1
CASRQGDNEQFF
TGTGCGAGCCGACAGGGGGACAATGAGCAGTTCTTC
>TRBJ2-3|TRBV12-3/TRBV12-4|once|-
CASNSEGTDTQYF
TGTGCCAGCAATTCGGAGGGCACAGATACGCAGTATTTT
>TRBJ2-1|TRBV10-2|-|TRBD2
CASSDPGGSYNEQFF
TGCGCCAGCAGTGATCCGGGAGGGTCCTACAATGAGCAGTTCTTC
>TRBJ2-7|TRBV6-2/TRBV6-3|-|-
CASSFENEQYF
TGTGCCAGCAGTTTTGAGAACGAGCAGTACTTC
>TRBJ2-3|TRBV5-4|-|-
CASSLDSVGTDTQYF
TGTGCCAGCAGCTTGGATTCAGTCGGCACAGATACGCAGTATTTT
>TRBJ1-2|TRBV6-5|-|-
CASRDIAASRTF
TGTGCCTCTAGAGACATCGCGGCTAGCAGAACCTTC
>TRBJ1-2|TRBV7-9|-|-
CASSFGDSEPPGYTF
TGTGCCAGCAGCTTTGGTGACAGCGAGCCTCCGGGCTACACCTTC
>TRBJ1-6|TRBV6-1|once|-
CASSEGRGSYNSPLHF
TGTGCCAGCAGTGAAGGGAGGGGATCCTATAATTCACCCCTCCACTTT
>TRBJ1-5|TRBV5-1|-|-
CASSLAGPSNQPQHF
TGCGCCAGCAGCTTGGCAGGGCCCAGCAATCAGCCCCAGCATTTT